This entry is about one TCR beta chain. This record comes from a study of blood T cell repertoires in COVID-19. Generated by immunoSEQ multiplex PCR, the TCRdb table keeps only in-frame clones and is missing some. The sample contains some 240,000 clones, 70% to 90% of which appear only once. The CDR3 spans 12 residues. V lost 11 bases and J 2 bases, leaving 12 bases between the germline ends. Germline CDR1 reads LNHNV; CDR2 reads YYDKDF (reference sequence). Recruitment covered fewer than 25 US areas and drew participants whose ages spanned 18 to 89 years. Exposed participants came across a COVID-19 case within 2 weeks before study entry.

The chain is built from TRBV15 and TRBJ2-5, with D uncertain. The sequenced sample consisted of PBMCs or T cells enriched from blood (not recorded which). The clonotype was recovered from a woman aged 50 to 65 who had been exposed to COVID-19. The CDR3 here is CAPSAVQETQYF. The CDR3 nucleotides read TGTGCCCCTTCGGCGGTTCAAGAGACCCAGTACTTC.